This is a list of T cell receptor beta chains from one sample in a study of T cells in Graves' hyperthyroidism and ophthalmopathy. TCRdb reanalysed the multiplex PCR reads using MiXCR and keeps one entry per CDR3 protein. The sample lists about 600,000 distinct CDR3 sequences; more than 15% were seen once. The sequencing sample was made of blood. These receptors were obtained from a woman between 40 and 55 years old with Graves' ophthalmopathy. The CDR3 runs from the conserved cysteine through the conserved F or W. The order of the fields is V gene, clone size, J gene, D gene, CDR3 DNA, CDR3 protein. The D gene is left open where the match is weak. Some rows have no size entry. The others give once, few or many, or a class for an expanded clone.

V gene: TRBV6-1; clone size: many; J gene: TRBJ1-1; D gene: TRBD1; CDR3 DNA: TGTGCCAGCAAACCGGGACAGGGGGCCGACACTGAAGCTTTCTTT; CDR3 protein: CASKPGQGADTEAFF
V gene: TRBV5-5; clone size: few; J gene: TRBJ1-1; D gene: -; CDR3 DNA: TGTGCCAGCAGCCCCCCCAGGGGAGGAACGATAACTGAAGCTTTCTTT; CDR3 protein: CASSPPRGGTITEAFF
V gene: TRBV5-1; clone size: many; J gene: TRBJ2-1; D gene: TRBD2; CDR3 DNA: TGCGCCAGCAGCGCCGGACTAGGAGGTGTTAATGAGCAGTTCTTC; CDR3 protein: CASSAGLGGVNEQFF
V gene: TRBV6-5; clone size: -; J gene: TRBJ2-3; D gene: TRBD2; CDR3 DNA: TGTGCCAGCAGTTACTCATTAGCGGGAGGTACGACAGATACGCAGTATTTT; CDR3 protein: CASSYSLAGGTTDTQYF
V gene: TRBV5-1; clone size: few; J gene: TRBJ2-5; D gene: -; CDR3 DNA: TGCGCCAGCAGCTTGGTCGCAGCTTTAGAGACCCAGTACTTC; CDR3 protein: CASSLVAALETQYF
V gene: TRBV20-1; clone size: many; J gene: TRBJ2-1; D gene: TRBD2; CDR3 DNA: TGCAGTGCTGAGGGACTAGCGGGAGCGTTTGACAATGAGCAGTTCTTC; CDR3 protein: CSAEGLAGAFDNEQFF
V gene: TRBV11-2; clone size: many; J gene: TRBJ2-7; D gene: TRBD2; CDR3 DNA: TGTGCCAGCAGCGACCGAACTAGCGACGAACCCTACGAGCAGTACTTC; CDR3 protein: CASSDRTSDEPYEQYF
V gene: TRBV7-8; clone size: -; J gene: TRBJ1-3; D gene: -; CDR3 DNA: TGTGCCAGCAGCCCGTTCCCCGGGGACACCATATATTTT; CDR3 protein: CASSPFPGDTIYF
V gene: TRBV11-2; clone size: -; J gene: TRBJ2-1; D gene: TRBD2; CDR3 DNA: TGTGCCAGCACACCCGGGACTAGCAGGGATGAGCAGTTCTTC; CDR3 protein: CASTPGTSRDEQFF
V gene: TRBV11-2; clone size: many; J gene: TRBJ1-1; D gene: TRBD1; CDR3 DNA: TGTGCCAGCAGCCGCATGACAGGGACTGAAGCTTTCTTT; CDR3 protein: CASSRMTGTEAFF
V gene: TRBV28; clone size: many; J gene: TRBJ1-5; D gene: -; CDR3 DNA: TGTGCCAGCAGTTTATCCGGGGGGCCCAATCAGCCCCAGCATTTT; CDR3 protein: CASSLSGGPNQPQHF
V gene: TRBV11-2; clone size: many; J gene: TRBJ2-3; D gene: TRBD1; CDR3 DNA: TGTGCCAGCAGCCCGGGCGACAGGGGGCGAGATACGCAGTATTTT; CDR3 protein: CASSPGDRGRDTQYF
V gene: TRBV27; clone size: many; J gene: TRBJ2-7; D gene: TRBD2; CDR3 DNA: TGTGCCAGCAGGCTGACTAGCGGGAGAGCCTACGAGCAGTACTTC; CDR3 protein: CASRLTSGRAYEQYF
V gene: TRBV20-1; clone size: -; J gene: TRBJ2-2; D gene: TRBD2; CDR3 DNA: TGCAGTGTAAAATGGCTCGGGGGGAACACCGGGGAGCTGCTTTTT; CDR3 protein: CSVKWLGGNTGELLF
V gene: TRBV7-2; clone size: -; J gene: TRBJ2-1; D gene: TRBD2; CDR3 DNA: TGTGCCAGCAGCTTGGTGGGCGGGAGATGGGGTGAGCAGTTCTTC; CDR3 protein: CASSLVGGRWGEQFF
V gene: TRBV5-5; clone size: many; J gene: TRBJ2-3; D gene: -; CDR3 DNA: TGTGCCAGCGTACCACCCGGTCGCACAGATACGCAGTATTTT; CDR3 protein: CASVPPGRTDTQYF
V gene: TRBV28; clone size: many; J gene: TRBJ1-5; D gene: -; CDR3 DNA: TGTGCCAGCAGTGACCTGAATCAGCCCCAGCATTTT; CDR3 protein: CASSDLNQPQHF
V gene: TRBV11-2; clone size: -; J gene: TRBJ1-2; D gene: -; CDR3 DNA: TGTGCCAGCAGTCAGGGACTTAGCTATGGCTACACCTTC; CDR3 protein: CASSQGLSYGYTF
V gene: TRBV11-2; clone size: many; J gene: TRBJ2-7; D gene: -; CDR3 DNA: TGTGCCAGCAGCCTCAGCCGGGACGGCCAATACGAGCAGTACTTC; CDR3 protein: CASSLSRDGQYEQYF
V gene: TRBV7-8; clone size: many; J gene: TRBJ1-2; D gene: -; CDR3 DNA: TGTGCCAGCAGCTTAGACAGGCAGCGGGGCTACACCTTC; CDR3 protein: CASSLDRQRGYTF
V gene: TRBV6-5; clone size: many; J gene: TRBJ2-1; D gene: TRBD1; CDR3 DNA: TGTGCCAGCAGTTACTCGACAGGGGAGTATAATGAGCAGTTCTTC; CDR3 protein: CASSYSTGEYNEQFF
V gene: TRBV20-1; clone size: once; J gene: TRBJ1-2; D gene: -; CDR3 DNA: TGCAGTGCTAGAGATTCAAGGAAGGGGTATGGCTACACCTTC; CDR3 protein: CSARDSRKGYGYTF
V gene: TRBV18; clone size: many; J gene: TRBJ1-1; D gene: TRBD1; CDR3 DNA: TGTGCCAGCTCGGGACAGGAAAACACTGAAGCTTTCTTT; CDR3 protein: CASSGQENTEAFF
V gene: TRBV6-2/TRBV6-3; clone size: -; J gene: TRBJ1-5; D gene: TRBD1; CDR3 DNA: TGTGCCAGCAGTGCGACAGGGCTGGACAATCAGCCCCAGCATTTT; CDR3 protein: CASSATGLDNQPQHF
V gene: TRBV4-1; clone size: -; J gene: TRBJ2-7; D gene: -; CDR3 DNA: TGCGCCAGCAGCCTTTCCGGGGGGCCCGCCTTGGACGAGCAGTACTTC; CDR3 protein: CASSLSGGPALDEQYF
V gene: TRBV19; clone size: few; J gene: TRBJ1-1; D gene: TRBD1; CDR3 DNA: TGTGCCACTAAGACAGGGGGGTTTTCACTGAACACTGAAGCTTTCTTT; CDR3 protein: CATKTGGFSLNTEAFF
V gene: TRBV20-1; clone size: many; J gene: TRBJ2-3; D gene: -; CDR3 DNA: TGCAGTGCCGACGAGGACGCTGCAGATACGCAGTATTTT; CDR3 protein: CSADEDAADTQYF
V gene: TRBV20-1; clone size: -; J gene: TRBJ2-5; D gene: -; CDR3 DNA: TGCAGTGCTCAGGACCCCCGGTCAGAGACCCAGTACTTC; CDR3 protein: CSAQDPRSETQYF
V gene: TRBV5-1; clone size: many; J gene: TRBJ2-1; D gene: -; CDR3 DNA: TGCGCCAGCAGCGGTGATTGGGTGGATGAGCAGTTCTTC; CDR3 protein: CASSGDWVDEQFF
V gene: TRBV28; clone size: many; J gene: TRBJ2-7; D gene: TRBD1; CDR3 DNA: TGTGCCAGCAGTTCGCGACAGGGGGCTGGTGACTACTACGAGCAGTACTTC; CDR3 protein: CASSSRQGAGDYYEQYF
V gene: TRBV20-1; clone size: many; J gene: TRBJ1-6; D gene: -; CDR3 DNA: TGCAGTGCTAGAGAATGGCAGGGGAATTCACCCCTCCACTTT; CDR3 protein: CSAREWQGNSPLHF
V gene: TRBV18; clone size: many; J gene: TRBJ1-2; D gene: -; CDR3 DNA: TGTGCCAGCTCATCAGACAGAAAATATGGCTACACCTTC; CDR3 protein: CASSSDRKYGYTF
V gene: TRBV7-9; clone size: -; J gene: TRBJ2-2; D gene: TRBD1; CDR3 DNA: TGTGCCAGCAGCTTACAGGCGACAGGGTGGACCGGGGAGCTGTTTTTT; CDR3 protein: CASSLQATGWTGELFF
V gene: TRBV4-1; clone size: few; J gene: TRBJ1-2; D gene: -; CDR3 DNA: TGCGCCAGCAGCCAGGAGCGACGATCCTACTTAGGCTACACCTTC; CDR3 protein: CASSQERRSYLGYTF
V gene: TRBV2; clone size: many; J gene: TRBJ2-7; D gene: -; CDR3 DNA: TGTGCCAGCGCTCCGACATGGGGGGACTCCTACGAGCAGTACTTC; CDR3 protein: CASAPTWGDSYEQYF
V gene: TRBV7-3; clone size: many; J gene: TRBJ1-3; D gene: TRBD1; CDR3 DNA: TGTGCCAGCAGCTCGGGGGACAGGAGCTCTGGAAACACCATATATTTT; CDR3 protein: CASSSGDRSSGNTIYF
V gene: TRBV5-1; clone size: few; J gene: TRBJ2-2; D gene: -; CDR3 DNA: TGCGCCAGCAGCTTGGCCGGACAGAGTAGGAACACCGGGGAGCTGTTTTTT; CDR3 protein: CASSLAGQSRNTGELFF
V gene: TRBV7-2; clone size: many; J gene: TRBJ2-5; D gene: TRBD2; CDR3 DNA: TGTGCCAGCAGCTTAGGGACTAGGACCCTTGGGGCCCAGTACTTC; CDR3 protein: CASSLGTRTLGAQYF
V gene: TRBV28; clone size: few; J gene: TRBJ1-4; D gene: TRBD1; CDR3 DNA: TGTGCCAGCAGTTTTTCGGACAGGACTGAAAAACTGTTTTTT; CDR3 protein: CASSFSDRTEKLFF
V gene: TRBV2; clone size: many; J gene: TRBJ2-7; D gene: TRBD2; CDR3 DNA: TGTGCCAGCAGTAGCGGGAGGAGCTCCTACGAGCAGTACTTC; CDR3 protein: CASSSGRSSYEQYF
V gene: TRBV10-3; clone size: -; J gene: TRBJ2-1; D gene: -; CDR3 DNA: TGTGCCATCGACGAGGGCAATGAGCAGTTCTTC; CDR3 protein: CAIDEGNEQFF
V gene: TRBV12-3/TRBV12-4; clone size: -; J gene: TRBJ2-1; D gene: TRBD1; CDR3 DNA: TGTGCCAGCAGTTCCCGACTGACAGGGGGCGGGACGGAAGAGCAGTTCTTC; CDR3 protein: CASSSRLTGGGTEEQFF
V gene: TRBV12-3/TRBV12-4; clone size: few; J gene: TRBJ2-3; D gene: TRBD1; CDR3 DNA: TGTGCCAGCAGTTTAAGGCAGGGGGTTGCAGATACGCAGTATTTT; CDR3 protein: CASSLRQGVADTQYF
V gene: TRBV4-1; clone size: many; J gene: TRBJ1-2; D gene: -; CDR3 DNA: TGCGCCAGCAGGCCAGGGGAACCTTCCGGCAACTATGGCTACACCTTC; CDR3 protein: CASRPGEPSGNYGYTF
V gene: TRBV6-6; clone size: -; J gene: TRBJ1-2; D gene: -; CDR3 DNA: TGTGCCAGCAGTTACGGAGGGCAACAAGGCTACACCTTC; CDR3 protein: CASSYGGQQGYTF
V gene: TRBV11-2; clone size: many; J gene: TRBJ1-1; D gene: TRBD1; CDR3 DNA: TGTGCCAGCAGCTCCTGGACAGGGGACACTGAAGCTTTCTTT; CDR3 protein: CASSSWTGDTEAFF
V gene: TRBV11-1; clone size: few; J gene: TRBJ1-1; D gene: -; CDR3 DNA: TGTGCCAGCAGCGCAGGGTCAGAAGCTTTCTTT; CDR3 protein: CASSAGSEAFF
V gene: TRBV6-9; clone size: -; J gene: TRBJ2-7; D gene: -; CDR3 DNA: TGTGCCAGCAGTTACGCGGCGGACGGTTACTACGAGCAGTACTTC; CDR3 protein: CASSYAADGYYEQYF
V gene: TRBV5-6; clone size: few; J gene: TRBJ2-3; D gene: -; CDR3 DNA: TGTGCCAGCAGCCGGTGGCCAGATACGCAGTATTTT; CDR3 protein: CASSRWPDTQYF
V gene: TRBV5-1; clone size: many; J gene: TRBJ2-1; D gene: TRBD2; CDR3 DNA: TGCGCCAGCAGCTTGGAATTAGCGGGGGGTATAAGCTCCTACAATGAGCAGTTCTTC; CDR3 protein: CASSLELAGGISSYNEQFF
V gene: TRBV2; clone size: many; J gene: TRBJ2-5; D gene: TRBD1; CDR3 DNA: TGTGCCAGCAGCGCGGACCGCCAAAGGGGGCGCATCTGGGAGACCCAGTACTTC; CDR3 protein: CASSADRQRGRIWETQYF
V gene: TRBV5-6; clone size: -; J gene: TRBJ1-2; D gene: TRBD1; CDR3 DNA: TGTGCCAGCACCCTTTTGGACAGGACGCGGTATGGCTACACCTTC; CDR3 protein: CASTLLDRTRYGYTF